The TCR beta chain under discussion was sequenced for a study of blood T cell repertoires in COVID-19. About the research overall: PBMCs, B-cell-depleted T cells, or T cells were the source of the cDNA or gDNA that made up the material.

Per the original data handling: Researchers report that nucleated cell counts were estimated from reference gene primer amplification. The assay was immunoSEQ multiplex PCR, and TCRdb's table has in-frame clones only and misses some. For V, J and clone size, that table is used; D and trimming come from the DNA. Seen here are some 200,000 clones, around 81% observed once, and the top ten hold 8.9%. V lost 4 bases to trimming and J lost 0 bases; unmatched junction nucleotides: 3. CDR1 is SNHLY, CDR2 FYNNEI, per germline. The CDR3 is 15 amino acids. V and J are TRBV2 and TRBJ1-5; 7 nucleotides match TRBD1. What was sequenced was PBMCs or T cells enriched from blood (not recorded which). This clonotype was obtained from a woman in her fifties or sixties with acute COVID-19. CDR3 protein: CASSGQGLSNQPQHF. DNA of the CDR3: TGTGCCAGCAGTGGACAGGGACTTAGCAATCAGCCCCAGCATTTT.